This entry concerns a single T cell receptor beta chain. What it recognizes is unknown. Per germline, CDR1 SGDLS and CDR2 YYNGEE. The ends lost 0 bases at V and 2 bases at J; junction bases unmatched: 15. This CDR3 region has 19 residues. PCR employed 60 Vbeta and 13 Jbeta primers. Using immunoSEQ multiplex PCR, the repertoire was profiled, and TCRdb retains in-frame clones only, with some absent. The sample includes 150,000 to 200,000 clones, 75% to 90% seen only once; the top ten take more than 5.5%. This entry comes from a study of cytomegalovirus exposure and HLA in healthy donors. Study-level points and caveats: In a later analysis, specific HLA alleles were associated with some 16,000 TCR beta sequences at a 0.05 false discovery rate.

V and J are TRBV9 and TRBJ2-7, with 9 bases identical to TRBD2. Input material: PBMCs. The receptor was isolated from a man aged 30-40 years in good health and CMV-seropositive. CDR3 region: CASSVDDGLARLVPYEQYF. The CDR3 DNA reads as TGTGCCAGCAGCGTAGACGACGGACTAGCGAGACTCGTTCCCTACGAGCAGTACTTC.